These 18 T cell receptor beta chains were all obtained from the same sample, sequenced in a study of blood T cell repertoires in COVID-19. Using immunoSEQ multiplex PCR, the repertoire was profiled, and TCRdb retains in-frame clones only, with some absent. The repertoire holds 250,000 to 300,000 clones, with around 90% as singletons. Sequencing used peripheral blood. All receptors come from a woman aged 55 to 70 with COVID-19, enrolled during active disease.

This chain uses TRBV6-5 with TRBJ2-3; D is possibly TRBD1 (5 bases). The CDR3 runs to 11 residues. Trimming pared 7 bases from V and 6 bases from J, leaving 8 bases between. CDR1 MNHEY and CDR2 SVGAGI come from the germline V gene. Here the CDR3 reads CASKGMDTQYF. The CDR3 DNA follows: TGTGCCAGCAAGGGGATGGATACGCAGTATTTT.

The chain joins TRBV5-1 to TRBJ2-3, with 11 bases that match TRBD2. V shed 0 bases, J shed 6 bases, and the junction held 3 bases outside the gene matches. CDR1 is SGHRS and CDR2 is YFSETQ in the germline V gene. The CDR3 is 15 residues long. The CDR3 sequence is CASSLGPSGGDTQYF. The CDR3 nucleotides are TGCGCCAGCAGCTTGGGTCCTAGCGGGGGGGATACGCAGTATTTT.

The chain recombines TRBV7-2 with TRBJ1-1; 7 nucleotides agree with TRBD1. Germline-derived CDR1 and CDR2 are SGHTA and FQGNSA. The CDR3 is made up of 15 amino acids. J lost 1 base, V lost 3 bases, and 5 bases had no gene match. CDR3 amino acids: CASSFQTGSNTEAFF. The CDR3 nucleotides read TGTGCCAGCAGCTTTCAGACAGGGTCGAACACTGAAGCTTTCTTT.

This clone has only a few counts. The chain has TRBV10-1 and TRBJ1-2, with 8 bases lining up with TRBD1. V was pared by 10 bases and J by 8 bases, with 9 bases of the junction left unmatched. The CDR3 loop spans 12 amino acids. Per germline, CDR1 WNHNN and CDR2 SYGVQD (reference sequence). The CDR3 nucleotides are TGCGCCACCGTAGGACAGGGTAGGGGCTACACCTTC. Protein product: CATVGQGRGYTF.

The chain recombines TRBV6-2 or TRBV6-3 with TRBJ1-2, with D possibly being TRBD1 (6 bases). Trimming removed 5 bases from V and 6 bases from J, with 13 bases in between. The CDR3 extends over 13 amino acids. CDR1 is MNHEY, CDR2 SVGEGT, per germline. CDR3 protein: CASSKPTGHGYTF. Here the CDR3 DNA reads TGTGCCAGCAGTAAGCCTACAGGGCATGGCTACACCTTC.

The V gene is TRBV9, the J gene TRBJ1-2; D not resolved. Per germline, CDR1 SGDLS and CDR2 YYNGEE. Trimming shortened V by 0 bases and J by 5 bases, and 11 bases separated the two germline ends. There are 14 residues in the CDR3. For the CDR3, the DNA is TGTGCCAGCAGCGTAGGAAGTGTCGGGTATGGCTACACCTTC. Its protein is CASSVGSVGYGYTF. Variable domain in full (rest from reference TRBV9 and TRBJ1-2): DSGVTQTPKHLITATGQRVTLRCSPRSGDLSVYWYQQSLDQGLQFLIQYYNGEERAKGNILERFSAQQFPDLHSELNLSSLELGDSALYFCASSVGSVGYGYTFGSGTRLTVV.

The chain recombines TRBV6-6 with TRBJ1-5; no clear D gene. Trimming shortened V by 6 bases and J by 3 bases, and 12 bases separated the two germline ends. The CDR3 loop spans 14 amino acids. In germline, CDR1 is MNHNY, CDR2 SVGAGI (reference sequence). The chain's CDR3 is CASRAGSINQPQHF. The CDR3 DNA sequence: TGTGCCAGCAGAGCGGGCAGCATCAATCAGCCCCAGCATTTT.

V is TRBV4-1 and J is TRBJ1-2; D ambiguous. Germline CDR1 MGHRA, CDR2 YSYEKL. The CDR3 contains 18 residues. V dropped 1 base and J dropped 2 bases, with 20 bases sitting between them. Here the CDR3 reads CASSQVLSVIPPNYGYTF. The CDR3 DNA reads as TGCGCCAGCAGCCAAGTATTGTCAGTAATCCCCCCAAACTATGGCTACACCTTC.

The chain employs TRBV4-3 and TRBJ1-5; 7 positions agree with TRBD1. V shed 3 bases, J shed 1 base, and the junction held 0 bases outside the gene matches. The germline V gene has CDR1 LGHNA and CDR2 YSLEER. The CDR3 runs 14 residues. The CDR3 sequence is CASSQTGSNQPQHF. The CDR3 DNA reads TGCGCCAGCAGCCAGACAGGGAGCAATCAGCCCCAGCATTTT.

This clone appeared a single time. Compared with germline, one end of the junction differs, possibly owing to a read error. CDR3 protein: CRVEDGGAGELFF. The CDR3 nucleotides read TGCCGCGTTGAAGATGGGGGGGCCGGGGAGCTGTTTTTT. This rearrangement joins TRBV29-1 to TRBJ2-2; 7 bases are a match to TRBD2. Germline lookup yields CDR1 SQVTM and CDR2 ANQGSEA. The CDR3 is made up of 13 amino acids.

The rearrangement links TRBV11-2 to TRBJ1-2, with D unclear. V was cut by 10 bases and J by 2 bases, with 20 bases left in between. Germline V gene sequence: CDR1 SGHAT, CDR2 FQNNGV. The CDR3 is 15 residues long. CDR3 sequence: CANSPTVRFNYGYTF. The CDR3 DNA reads TGTGCCAACAGTCCCACGGTGCGGTTCAACTATGGCTACACCTTC.

The chain carries TRBV5-6 and TRBJ1-2; 9 nucleotides match TRBD1. Unmatched junction bases numbered 10, after V lost 4 bases and J lost 3 bases. The CDR3 consists of 16 residues. Germline V gene sequence: CDR1 SGHDT, CDR2 YYEEEE. CDR3 protein: CASSPGQGLPDYGYTF. The CDR3, as DNA: TGTGCCAGCAGCCCGGGACAGGGTCTGCCCGACTATGGCTACACCTTC.

The chain employs TRBV29-1 and TRBJ1-5; D ambiguous. Germline CDR1 SQVTM, CDR2 ANQGSEA. The ends were cut back, 5 bases at V and 0 bases at J, with 8 bases in the middle. CDR3 size: 13 residues. CDR3 protein: CSVSDYSNQPQHF. CDR3 in DNA: TGCAGCGTTTCAGATTATAGCAATCAGCCCCAGCATTTT.

V is TRBV19 and J is TRBJ1-1; 7 bases match TRBD1. CDR1 and CDR2 from the germline V gene are LNHDA and SQIVND (reference sequence). The CDR3 sequence is 15 residues long. After removal of 4 bases from V and 4 bases from J, the junction contained 9 bases not matched to a gene. The CDR3 DNA reads as TGTGCCAGTAGTACCCAGACAGGGTTCATCACTGAAGCTTTCTTT. Protein sequence: CASSTQTGFITEAFF.

The V gene is TRBV28, the J gene TRBJ2-3, with unresolved D. The germline gives CDR1 MDHEN, CDR2 SYDVKM. The V end was cut by 5 bases, the J end by 4 bases, with 19 bases between. This CDR3 has 16 amino acids. Written as DNA, the CDR3 is TGTGCCAGCAGTCCGGCCTTAGCTTTGCTTTCAGATACGCAGTATTTT. Its protein is CASSPALALLSDTQYF.

J is TRBJ2-7 and V is TRBV7-8; tentative D call: TRBD2 (5 bases). CDR1 and CDR2 from the germline V gene are SGHVS and FQNEAQ. V shed 1 base and J shed 1 base, with 8 bases lying between them. The CDR3 spans 14 residues. As DNA, the CDR3 is TGTGCCAGCAGCTTAGGCGGCGGGTCCTACGAGCAGTACTTC. This sequence encodes CASSLGGGSYEQYF.

The sample holds one count of this clone. The chain links TRBV5-1 to TRBJ1-1; 7 bases line up with TRBD1. Germline CDR1 is SGHRS and CDR2 is YFSETQ. The length of the CDR3 is 15 residues. V lost 4 bases, J lost 4 bases, and 10 bases stayed unmatched. The CDR3 coding sequence is TGCGCCAGCAGCGTTACAGGGGAGATGGGCACTGAAGCTTTCTTT. This encodes CASSVTGEMGTEAFF.

The chain recombines TRBV4-2 with TRBJ1-5; D uncertain. V lost 0 bases, J lost 1 base, and 13 bases lay in between. This CDR3 has 17 residues. Germline V gene sequence: CDR1 LGHNA, CDR2 YNFKEQ. CDR3 DNA sequence: TGTGCCAGCAGCCAAGAATTCATCGGGGAAAGCAATCAGCCCCAGCATTTT. Amino acids: CASSQEFIGESNQPQHF.